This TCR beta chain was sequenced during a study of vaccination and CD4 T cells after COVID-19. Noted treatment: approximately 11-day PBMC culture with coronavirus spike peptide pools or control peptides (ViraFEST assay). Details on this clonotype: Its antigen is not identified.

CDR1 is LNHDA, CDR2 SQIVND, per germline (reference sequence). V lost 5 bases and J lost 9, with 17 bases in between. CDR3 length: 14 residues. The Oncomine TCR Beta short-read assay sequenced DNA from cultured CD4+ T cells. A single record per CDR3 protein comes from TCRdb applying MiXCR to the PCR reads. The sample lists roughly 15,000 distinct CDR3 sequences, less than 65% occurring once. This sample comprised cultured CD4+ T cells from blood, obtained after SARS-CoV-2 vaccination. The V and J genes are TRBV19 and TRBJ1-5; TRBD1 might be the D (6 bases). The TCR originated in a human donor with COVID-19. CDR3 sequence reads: CASSSRQVGRPQHF. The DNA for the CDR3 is TGTGCCAGTAGTTCTCGACAGGTGGGGAGGCCCCAGCATTTT.